This T cell receptor beta chain is drawn from a study of cytomegalovirus exposure and HLA in healthy donors. Regarding the study as a whole: Immune exposure was documented only through CMV serostatus. It was reportedly the case that the classifier diagnosed cytomegalovirus status with high specificity and sensitivity.

PCR employed 60 Vbeta and 13 Jbeta primers. Sequencing used immunoSEQ multiplex PCR; TCRdb keeps in-frame clones, though not all of them. In the table there are about 160,000 clones, 65% to 85% of which are singletons. This clone was seen more than once but under ten times. Its specificity is unknown. Germline assignment: CDR1 SNHLY and CDR2 FYNNEI. The CDR3 extends over 16 amino acids. Unmatched junction bases numbered 9, after V lost 2 bases and J lost 7 bases. Sequencing was done on a sample of PBMCs. The TCR originated in a woman aged 45-59 years in good health and CMV-seropositive. This sequence joins TRBV2 and TRBJ1-1; TRBD1 agrees at 11 bases. In DNA, the CDR3 is TGTGCCAGCAGTGAACCCTTTGGACAGGGGGCGTTTGAAGCTTTCTTT. It encodes CASSEPFGQGAFEAFF.